The next 21 T cell receptor beta chains were all read from a single sample in a study of T cells expressing NK-cell markers. TCRdb reworked the 5' RACE reads into one entry per CDR3 protein, no DNA. Its listing shows 150,000 to 200,000 distinct CDR3 sequences. The sequenced material came from blood T cells: a sorted CD56 or NKG2C T cell subset, CD4+ or CD8+ T cells, or bulk PBMC T cells (not recorded which). The receptors were gathered from a man aged 18-70 years in good health.

Here the CDR3 reads CASSLGQATDTQYF. The rearrangement uses TRBV27 and TRBJ2-3; the D call from TCRdb, TRBD1, cannot be confirmed without DNA. This CDR3 region has 14 residues. Germline CDR1 is MNHEY and CDR2 is SMNVEV (reference sequence).

The rearrangement uses TRBV4-2 and TRBJ1-1; TCRdb proposes TRBD1, but this gene call is untestable without DNA. The CDR3 covers 16 residues. Germline V gene lookup returns CDR1 LGHNA and CDR2 YNFKEQ. This CDR3 reads CASSQGAQAMNTEAFF.

The chain recombines TRBV30 with TRBJ1-2; TCRdb gives TRBD1 as the D gene, but with no DNA this cannot be confirmed. Germline loops: CDR1 GTSNPN, CDR2 SVGIG (reference sequence). The CDR3 is 14 residues long. CDR3: CAWMGGQGWDGYTF.

The chain links TRBV12-3 or TRBV12-4 to TRBJ2-2; TCRdb picks TRBD1, but there is no DNA to check that call. The CDR3 consists of 19 residues. The CDR3: CASNLPGTPEPEFPGELFF.

The CDR3 protein is CATSTRRSANEKLFF. The V gene is TRBV15, the J gene TRBJ1-4. Per germline, CDR1 LNHNV and CDR2 YYDKDF (reference sequence). The length of the CDR3 is 15 residues.

This sequence joins TRBV7-6 and TRBJ2-2. This CDR3 is built from 13 residues. CDR1 is SGHVS, CDR2 FNYEAQ, per germline. The CDR3 region is CASSLRNTGELFF.

The gene calls are TRBV7-6 and TRBJ2-5; the D call of TRBD2 rests on TCRdb alone, since no DNA is present to check it. The CDR3 is 18 residues long. Per the germline V gene, CDR1 is SGHVS and CDR2 is FNYEAQ. The CDR3 region is CASSFDRTRSLNRETQYF.

The CDR3 spells CASSFPTAYNEQFF. The chain uses TRBV5-8 and TRBJ2-1; the TRBD1 assignment by TCRdb is unverifiable without DNA. Germline CDR1 is SGHTS and CDR2 is YDEGEE. The CDR3 consists of 14 residues.

This sequence joins TRBV3-1 and TRBJ1-3. This CDR3 has 14 residues. Looked up from germline, CDR1 is LGHDT and CDR2 is YNNKEL (reference sequence). The CDR3 sequence is CASSQGSPRNTIYF.

The V call is TRBV27, the J call TRBJ1-6. CDR3 length: 13 amino acids. In germline, CDR1 is MNHEY, CDR2 SMNVEV (reference sequence). The CDR3 spells CASSLSYNSPLHF.

The chain couples TRBV11-2 to TRBJ2-3; TCRdb designates TRBD2, a call that cannot be tested without DNA. CDR3 length equals 16 residues. Germline values: CDR1 SGHAT, CDR2 FQNNGV. The chain's CDR3 is CASSFSGGTNGDTQYF.

The CDR3: CASKEGWGNQPQHF. The chain has TRBV19 and TRBJ1-5. Germline CDR1 LNHDA, CDR2 SQIVND (reference sequence). This CDR3 comprises 14 residues.

This chain's CDR3 is CASSKTSSGANVLTF. V gene TRBV6-1 combines with J gene TRBJ2-6; TCRdb calls TRBD2, which cannot be checked without DNA. The CDR3 totals 15 residues. Germline lookup yields CDR1 MNHNS and CDR2 SASEGT.

The chain carries TRBV13 and TRBJ2-7. Per the germline V gene, CDR1 is PRHDT and CDR2 is FYEKMQ (reference sequence). This CDR3 is 15 amino acids long. CDR3 sequence reads: CASSFGQASSYEQYF.

J is TRBJ1-5 and V is TRBV2. This CDR3 comprises 14 residues. Germline values: CDR1 SNHLY, CDR2 FYNNEI. Here the CDR3 reads CASTRDSGNQPQHF.

The chain uses TRBV2 and TRBJ2-1; TCRdb picks TRBD2, but there is no DNA to check that call. This CDR3 comprises 14 residues. Germline values: CDR1 SNHLY, CDR2 FYNNEI. The CDR3 sequence: CAPRTGTSGNEQFF.

CDR3 in amino acids: CASSLDAGGREQFF. The V gene is TRBV11-2, the J gene TRBJ2-1; TCRdb's D gene call, TRBD2, goes unchecked for lack of DNA. This CDR3 is 14 amino acids long. The V gene's germline CDR1 is SGHAT and CDR2 FQNNGV.

The CDR3 spells CASSAHRGTYEEQYF. The V call is TRBV7-9, the J call TRBJ2-7; the TCRdb D gene call, TRBD1, has no DNA to confirm it. The CDR3 consists of 15 residues. Germline V gives CDR1 SEHNR, CDR2 FQNEAQ (reference sequence).

The chain employs TRBV19 and TRBJ1-6; TCRdb returns TRBD1, unconfirmable since there is no DNA. Per the germline V gene, CDR1 is LNHDA and CDR2 is SQIVND (reference sequence). The CDR3 runs to 14 residues. CDR3 region: CASSPDSYNSPLHF.

The chain links TRBV3-1 to TRBJ2-3. In germline, CDR1 is LGHDT, CDR2 YNNKEL (reference sequence). This CDR3 is 13 amino acids long. CDR3 in amino acids: CASSQVDGYTQYF.

The J gene is TRBJ2-1, the V gene TRBV24-1. CDR3 length: 13 residues. Per germline, CDR1 KGHDR and CDR2 SFDVKD. The CDR3 is CATSDSDYNEQFF.